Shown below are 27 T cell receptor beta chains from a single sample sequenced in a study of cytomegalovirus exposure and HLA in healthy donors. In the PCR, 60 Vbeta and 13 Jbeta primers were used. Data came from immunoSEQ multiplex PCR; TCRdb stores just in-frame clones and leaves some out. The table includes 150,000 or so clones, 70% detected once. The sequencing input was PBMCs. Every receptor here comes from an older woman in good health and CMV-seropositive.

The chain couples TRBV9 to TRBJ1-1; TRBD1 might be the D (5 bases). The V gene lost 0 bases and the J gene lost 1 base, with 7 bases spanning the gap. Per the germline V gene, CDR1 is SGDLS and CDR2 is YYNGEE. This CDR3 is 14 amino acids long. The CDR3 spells CASSVVGANTEAFF. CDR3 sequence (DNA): TGTGCCAGCAGCGTAGTAGGGGCGAACACTGAAGCTTTCTTT.

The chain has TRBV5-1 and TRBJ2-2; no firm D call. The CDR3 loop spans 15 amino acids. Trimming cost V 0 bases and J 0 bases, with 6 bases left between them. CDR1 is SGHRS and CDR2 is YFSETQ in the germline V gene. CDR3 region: CASSLVASNTGELFF. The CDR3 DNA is TGCGCCAGCAGCTTGGTTGCGTCGAACACCGGGGAGCTGTTTTTT.

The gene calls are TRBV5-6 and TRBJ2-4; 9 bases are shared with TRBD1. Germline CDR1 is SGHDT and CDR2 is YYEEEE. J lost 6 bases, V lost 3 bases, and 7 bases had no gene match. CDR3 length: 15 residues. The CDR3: CASSSPDRGGNIQYF. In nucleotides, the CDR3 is TGTGCCAGCAGCTCGCCTGACAGGGGGGGAAACATTCAGTACTTC.

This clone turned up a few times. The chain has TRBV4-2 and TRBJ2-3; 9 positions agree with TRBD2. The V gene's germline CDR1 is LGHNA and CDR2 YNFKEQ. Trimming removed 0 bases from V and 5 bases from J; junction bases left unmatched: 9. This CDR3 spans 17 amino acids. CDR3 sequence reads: CASSQDGAGGGGDTQYF. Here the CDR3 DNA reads TGTGCCAGCAGCCAAGACGGAGCGGGAGGAGGCGGAGATACGCAGTATTTT.

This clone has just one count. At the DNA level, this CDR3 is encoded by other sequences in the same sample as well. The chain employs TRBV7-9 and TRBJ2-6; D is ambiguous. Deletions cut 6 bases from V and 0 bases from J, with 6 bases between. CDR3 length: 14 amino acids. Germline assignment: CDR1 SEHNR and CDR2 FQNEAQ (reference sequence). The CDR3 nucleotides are TGTGCCAGCAGTTTTTACTCTGGGGCCAACGTCCTGACTTTC. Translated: CASSFYSGANVLTF. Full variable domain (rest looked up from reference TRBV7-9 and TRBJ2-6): DTGVSQNPRHKITKRGQNVTFRCDPISEHNRLYWYRQTLGQGPEFLTYFQNEAQLEKSRLLSDRFSAERPKGSFSTLEIQRTEQGDSAMYLCASSFYSGANVLTFGAGSRLTVL.

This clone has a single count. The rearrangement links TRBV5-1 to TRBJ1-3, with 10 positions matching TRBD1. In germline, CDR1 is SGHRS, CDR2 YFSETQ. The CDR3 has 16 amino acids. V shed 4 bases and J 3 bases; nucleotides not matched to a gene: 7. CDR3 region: CASSTGTGEFGNTIYF. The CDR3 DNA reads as TGCGCCAGCAGCACGGGGACAGGGGAGTTTGGAAACACCATATATTTT. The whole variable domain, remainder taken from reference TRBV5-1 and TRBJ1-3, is KAGVTQTPRYLIKTRGQQVTLSCSPISGHRSVSWYQQTPGQGLQFLFEYFSETQRNKGNFPGRFSGRQFSNSRSEMNVSTLELGDSALYLCASSTGTGEFGNTIYFGEGSWLTVV.

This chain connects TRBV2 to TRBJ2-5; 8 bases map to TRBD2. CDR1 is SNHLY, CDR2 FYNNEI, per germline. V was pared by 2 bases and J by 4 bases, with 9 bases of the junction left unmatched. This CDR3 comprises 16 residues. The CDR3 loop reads CASSENPGGPRETQYF. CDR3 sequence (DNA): TGTGCCAGCAGTGAAAATCCGGGAGGGCCCCGAGAGACCCAGTACTTC.

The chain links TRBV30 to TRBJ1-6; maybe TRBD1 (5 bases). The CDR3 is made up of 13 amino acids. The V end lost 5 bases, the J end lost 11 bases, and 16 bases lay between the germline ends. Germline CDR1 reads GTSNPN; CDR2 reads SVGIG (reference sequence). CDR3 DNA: TGTGCCTGGGTCGCAGGGATATACCCACCCCTCCACTTT. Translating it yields CAWVAGIYPPLHF.

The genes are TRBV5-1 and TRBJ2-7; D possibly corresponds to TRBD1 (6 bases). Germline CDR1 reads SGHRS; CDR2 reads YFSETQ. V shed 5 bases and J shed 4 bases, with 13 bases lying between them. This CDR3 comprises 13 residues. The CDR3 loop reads CASRKDRQYEQYF. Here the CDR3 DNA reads TGCGCCAGCAGAAAGGACAGACAATACGAGCAGTACTTC.

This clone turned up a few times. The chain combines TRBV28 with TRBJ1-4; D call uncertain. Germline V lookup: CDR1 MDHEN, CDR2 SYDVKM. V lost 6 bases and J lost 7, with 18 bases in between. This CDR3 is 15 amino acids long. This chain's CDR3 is CASRLSGSRAEKLFF. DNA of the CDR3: TGTGCCAGCAGACTCTCGGGATCTAGGGCTGAAAAACTGTTTTTT.

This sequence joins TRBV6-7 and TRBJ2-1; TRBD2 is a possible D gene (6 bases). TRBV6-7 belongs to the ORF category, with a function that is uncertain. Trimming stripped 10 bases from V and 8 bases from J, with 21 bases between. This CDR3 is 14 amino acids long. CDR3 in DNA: TGTGCCATTAAGGAGGGAGAGGATTGGGATGAGCAGTTCTTC. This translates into CAIKEGEDWDEQFF.

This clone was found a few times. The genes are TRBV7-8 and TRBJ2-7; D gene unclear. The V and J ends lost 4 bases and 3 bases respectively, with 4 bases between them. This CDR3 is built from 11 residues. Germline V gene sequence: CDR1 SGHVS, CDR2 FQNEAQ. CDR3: CASSSYYEQYF. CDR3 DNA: TGTGCCAGCAGCTCGTACTACGAGCAGTACTTC.

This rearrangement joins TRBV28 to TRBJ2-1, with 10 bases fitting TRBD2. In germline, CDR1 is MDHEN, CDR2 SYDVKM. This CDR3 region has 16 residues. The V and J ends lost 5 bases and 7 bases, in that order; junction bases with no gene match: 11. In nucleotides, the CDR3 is TGTGCCAGCAGTCTCGTTTCTAGCGGGAGAGGGAATGAGCAGTTCTTC. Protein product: CASSLVSSGRGNEQFF.

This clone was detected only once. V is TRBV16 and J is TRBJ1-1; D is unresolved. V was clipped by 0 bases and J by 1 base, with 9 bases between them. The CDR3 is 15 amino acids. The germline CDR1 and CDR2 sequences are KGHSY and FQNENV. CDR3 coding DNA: TGTGCCAGCAGCCAATCGCGCGGGAGGAACACTGAAGCTTTCTTT. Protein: CASSQSRGRNTEAFF.

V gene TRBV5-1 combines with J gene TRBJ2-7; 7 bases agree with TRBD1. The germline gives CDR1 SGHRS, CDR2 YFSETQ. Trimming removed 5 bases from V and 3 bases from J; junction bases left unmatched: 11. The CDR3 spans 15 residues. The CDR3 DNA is TGCGCCAGCAGATCCGACAGGGCCTACTTCTACGAGCAGTACTTC. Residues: CASRSDRAYFYEQYF. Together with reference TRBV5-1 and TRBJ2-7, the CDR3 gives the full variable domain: KAGVTQTPRYLIKTRGQQVTLSCSPISGHRSVSWYQQTPGQGLQFLFEYFSETQRNKGNFPGRFSGRQFSNSRSEMNVSTLELGDSALYLCASRSDRAYFYEQYFGPGTRLTVT.

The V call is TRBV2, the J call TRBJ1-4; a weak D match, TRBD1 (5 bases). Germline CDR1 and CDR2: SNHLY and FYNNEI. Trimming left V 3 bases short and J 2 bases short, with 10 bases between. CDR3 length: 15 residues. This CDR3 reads CASSDIGVTNEKLFF. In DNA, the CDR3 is TGTGCCAGCAGTGACATAGGGGTTACTAATGAAAAACTGTTTTTT. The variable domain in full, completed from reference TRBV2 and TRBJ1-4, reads EPEVTQTPSHQVTQMGQEVILRCVPISNHLYFYWYRQILGQKVEFLVSFYNNEISEKSEIFDDQFSVERPDGSNFTLKIRSTKLEDSAMYFCASSDIGVTNEKLFFGSGTQLSVL.

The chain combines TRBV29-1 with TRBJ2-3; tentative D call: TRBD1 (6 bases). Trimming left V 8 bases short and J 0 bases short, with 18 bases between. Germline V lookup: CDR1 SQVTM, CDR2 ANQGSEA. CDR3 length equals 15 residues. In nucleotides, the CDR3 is TGCAGCATTAACAGGGCCCAAGCTAGCACAGATACGCAGTATTTT. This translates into CSINRAQASTDTQYF.

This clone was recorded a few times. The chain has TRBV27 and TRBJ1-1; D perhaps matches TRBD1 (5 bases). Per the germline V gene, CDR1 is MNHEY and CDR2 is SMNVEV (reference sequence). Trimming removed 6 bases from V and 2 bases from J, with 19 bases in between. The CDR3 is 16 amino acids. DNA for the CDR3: TGTGCCAGCAGAAATGGGGGAGCGGGAGCTAACACTGAAGCTTTCTTT. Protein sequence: CASRNGGAGANTEAFF.

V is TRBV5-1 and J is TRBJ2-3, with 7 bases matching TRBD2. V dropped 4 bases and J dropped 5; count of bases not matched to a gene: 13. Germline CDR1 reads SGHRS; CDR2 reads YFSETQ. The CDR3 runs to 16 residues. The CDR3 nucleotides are TGCGCCAGCAGCCCGGAAGGCGGGAGTATAGGAGATACGCAGTATTTT. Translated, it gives CASSPEGGSIGDTQYF.

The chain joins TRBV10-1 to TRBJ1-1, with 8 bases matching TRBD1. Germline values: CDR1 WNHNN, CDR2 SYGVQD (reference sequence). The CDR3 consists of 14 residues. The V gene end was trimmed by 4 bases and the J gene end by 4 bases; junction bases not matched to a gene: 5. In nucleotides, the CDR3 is TGCGCCAGCAGTGCCGGACAGGGAGTCACTGAAGCTTTCTTT. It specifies CASSAGQGVTEAFF.

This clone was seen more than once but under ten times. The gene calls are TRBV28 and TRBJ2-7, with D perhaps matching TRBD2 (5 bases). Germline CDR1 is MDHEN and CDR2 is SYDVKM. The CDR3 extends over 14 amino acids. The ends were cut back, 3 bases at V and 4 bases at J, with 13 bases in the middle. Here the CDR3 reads CASSFTGTIYEQYF. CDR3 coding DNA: TGTGCCAGCAGTTTCACGGGAACGATTTACGAGCAGTACTTC.

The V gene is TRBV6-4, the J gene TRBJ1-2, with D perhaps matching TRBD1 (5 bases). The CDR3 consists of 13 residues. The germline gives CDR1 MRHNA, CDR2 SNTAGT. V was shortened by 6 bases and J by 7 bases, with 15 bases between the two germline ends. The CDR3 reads CASRVPPGGGYTF. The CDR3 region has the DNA TGTGCCAGCAGGGTCCCTCCCGGGGGTGGCTACACCTTC.

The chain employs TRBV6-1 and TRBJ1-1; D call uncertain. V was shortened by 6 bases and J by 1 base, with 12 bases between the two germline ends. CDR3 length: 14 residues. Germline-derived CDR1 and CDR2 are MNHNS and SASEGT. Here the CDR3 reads CASSPRVGNTEAFF. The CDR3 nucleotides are TGTGCCAGCAGCCCGAGGGTTGGGAACACTGAAGCTTTCTTT.

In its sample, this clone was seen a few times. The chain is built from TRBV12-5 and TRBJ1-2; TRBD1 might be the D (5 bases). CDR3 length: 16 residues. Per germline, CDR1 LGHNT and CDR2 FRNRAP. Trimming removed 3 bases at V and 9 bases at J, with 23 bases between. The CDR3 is CASGFDPSRARTRYTF. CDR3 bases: TGTGCTAGTGGTTTCGACCCTTCCAGGGCCAGGACCCGCTACACCTTC.

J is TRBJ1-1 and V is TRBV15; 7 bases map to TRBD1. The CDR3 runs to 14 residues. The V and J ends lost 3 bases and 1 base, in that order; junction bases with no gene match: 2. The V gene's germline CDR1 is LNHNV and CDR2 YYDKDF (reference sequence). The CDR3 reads CATSRTGRNTEAFF. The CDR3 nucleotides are TGTGCCACCAGCAGGACAGGGAGGAACACTGAAGCTTTCTTT.

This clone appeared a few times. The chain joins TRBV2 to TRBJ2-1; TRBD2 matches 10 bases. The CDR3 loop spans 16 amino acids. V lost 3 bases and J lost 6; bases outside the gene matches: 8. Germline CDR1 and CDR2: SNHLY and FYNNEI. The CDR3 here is CASSDLSGREGNEQFF. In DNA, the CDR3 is TGTGCCAGCAGTGACCTGAGCGGGAGGGAAGGCAATGAGCAGTTCTTC.

The CDR3: CASSPQTGFSGANVLTF. The CDR3 DNA sequence: TGTGCCAGCAGCCCCCAGACAGGATTCTCTGGGGCCAACGTCCTGACTTTC. The V call is TRBV9, the J call TRBJ2-6; TRBD1 might be the D (6 bases). V lost 4 bases and J lost 0, with 14 bases in between. This CDR3 contains 17 residues. Germline V gene lookup returns CDR1 SGDLS and CDR2 YYNGEE.